These 23 T cell receptor beta chains were all obtained from the same sample, sequenced in a study of Ad26.COV2.S vaccination and SARS-CoV-2 variants. Described treatment: roughly 20 received Ad26.COV2.S at low or high dose, single or two shots; roughly five received placebo; per-sample allocation not given. Repertoires come from day 63 after the first vaccine or placebo injection. Some clones are missing from TCRdb's copy, which holds only in-frame ones; the method was immunoSEQ multiplex PCR. The sample yields 300,000 to 400,000 clones, approximately 84% seen once. Specimen: peripheral blood, collected in a trial of Ad26.COV2.S vaccine versus placebo. All receptors derive from a person aged 18 to 59 who received the Ad26.COV2.S COVID-19 vaccine or a placebo.

This clone was detected a few times. The chain recombines TRBV19 with TRBJ1-1; the D is unclear. Looked up from germline, CDR1 is LNHDA and CDR2 is SQIVND (reference sequence). Trimming stripped 7 bases from V and 3 bases from J, with 18 bases between. CDR3 length: 15 residues. This CDR3 reads CASKQADVRHTEAFF. The DNA of the CDR3 is TGTGCCAGTAAACAAGCGGATGTGAGGCACACTGAAGCTTTCTTT.

The chain combines TRBV7-9 with TRBJ2-1, with 8 nucleotides matching TRBD2. CDR1 is SEHNR, CDR2 FQNEAQ, per germline (reference sequence). The CDR3 spans 16 residues. V was pared by 5 bases and J by 4 bases, with 10 bases of the junction left unmatched. The CDR3 DNA is TGTGCCAGCAGCACCATTAGCGGGAAGTATTACAATGAGCAGTTCTTC. It encodes CASSTISGKYYNEQFF.

The CDR3 reads CASSSIRDRGPYGYTF. CDR3 nucleotide sequence: TGTGCCAGTAGTAGTATACGGGACAGGGGACCCTATGGCTACACCTTC. The genes are TRBV19 and TRBJ1-2, with TRBD1 matching 10 bases. Looked up from germline, CDR1 is LNHDA and CDR2 is SQIVND (reference sequence). The CDR3 has 16 residues. After removal of 4 bases from V and 4 bases from J, the junction contained 9 bases not matched to a gene. Combining the CDR3 with reference TRBV19 and TRBJ1-2 gives the whole variable domain DGGITQSPKYLFRKEGQNVTLSCEQNLNHDAMYWYRQDPGQGLRLIYYSQIVNDFQKGDIAEGYSVSREKKESFPLTVTSAQKNPTAFYLCASSSIRDRGPYGYTFGSGTRLTVV.

This rearrangement joins TRBV6-5 to TRBJ1-1, with 10 bases fitting TRBD1. J was trimmed by 6 bases and V by 11 bases; bases with no gene match: 15. The V gene's germline CDR1 is MNHEY and CDR2 SVGAGI. The CDR3 covers 15 residues. CDR3 in DNA: TGTGCCTCCGGGGCTACGGACAGGGGGATCCCTGAAGCTTTCTTT. This translates into CASGATDRGIPEAFF.

V gene TRBV5-4 combines with J gene TRBJ2-7; possible D gene TRBD2, 6 bases. The CDR3 contains 18 residues. Trimming shortened V by 3 bases and J by 3 bases, and 25 bases separated the two germline ends. The germline gives CDR1 SGHNT, CDR2 YYREEE (reference sequence). The CDR3 protein is CASSYRGGGTPTDYEQYF. CDR3 nucleotides: TGTGCCAGCAGCTACCGCGGAGGCGGGACTCCGACCGACTACGAGCAGTACTTC.

V and J are TRBV30 and TRBJ2-2, with TRBD2 matching 9 bases. Looked up from germline, CDR1 is GTSNPN and CDR2 is SVGIG (reference sequence). The CDR3 contains 15 residues. The V and J ends lost 2 bases and 7 bases, in that order; junction bases with no gene match: 8. The CDR3 loop reads CAWSQGLAGYGELFF. In nucleotides, the CDR3 is TGTGCCTGGAGTCAGGGGCTAGCGGGGTACGGGGAGCTGTTTTTT.

This chain links TRBV3-1 (or the pseudogene TRBV3-2) with TRBJ2-2; 10 bases match TRBD2. The CDR3 totals 18 residues. Trimming removed 8 bases from V and 5 bases from J; junction bases left unmatched: 17. CDR1 is LGHDT and CDR2 is YNNKEL in the germline V gene (reference sequence). The CDR3 spells CASSYPSGGKSRTGELFF. CDR3 DNA sequence: TGTGCCAGCTCCTACCCTAGCGGGGGCAAAAGTCGGACCGGGGAGCTGTTTTTT.

This clone was seen once. The chain uses TRBV5-4 and TRBJ2-6; no clear D. Germline CDR1 is SGHNT and CDR2 is YYREEE (reference sequence). The CDR3 is 17 amino acids. V shed 0 bases and J shed 0 bases, with 10 bases lying between them. CDR3 nucleotide sequence: TGTGCCAGCAGCTTGGGAGCGTCAAGCTCTGGGGCCAACGTCCTGACTTTC. The encoded protein is CASSLGASSSGANVLTF.

This clone was recorded a few times. This chain uses TRBV29-1 with TRBJ1-2, with no clear D. Per germline, CDR1 SQVTM and CDR2 ANQGSEA. Trimming pared 6 bases from V and 4 bases from J, leaving 12 bases between. This CDR3 contains 12 residues. The CDR3 nucleotides are TGCAGCGTGAAGGGCTCTGGCTATGGCTACACCTTC. It is translated as CSVKGSGYGYTF.

The chain combines TRBV9 with TRBJ2-7; TRBD1 aligns across 10 bases. V shed 4 bases and J 7 bases; nucleotides not matched to a gene: 11. The length of the CDR3 is 15 residues. Germline loops: CDR1 SGDLS, CDR2 YYNGEE. The CDR3 DNA reads TGTGCCAGCAGCCCCACTAGGAGGGACAGGGGAGAGCAGTACTTC. It specifies CASSPTRRDRGEQYF.

V usage is TRBV11-2 and J usage is TRBJ2-6, with unresolved D. CDR3 length: 15 amino acids. Germline assignment: CDR1 SGHAT and CDR2 FQNNGV. Trimming removed 1 base at V and 2 bases at J, with 6 bases between. The CDR3 loop is CASSLVLPGANVLTF. CDR3 DNA: TGTGCCAGCAGCTTAGTTCTGCCTGGGGCCAACGTCCTGACTTTC.

V usage is TRBV19 and J usage is TRBJ2-7; 9 nucleotides agree with TRBD2. The length of the CDR3 is 13 residues. The V and J ends lost 8 bases and 4 bases, in that order; junction bases with no gene match: 6. Germline V gene lookup returns CDR1 LNHDA and CDR2 SQIVND (reference sequence). The CDR3 sequence is CASSTSGLYEQYF. For the CDR3, the DNA is TGTGCCAGTTCTACTAGCGGGTTGTACGAGCAGTACTTC.

The CDR3 sequence is CASSEVPGQGMSNQPQHF. DNA for the CDR3: TGTGCCAGTAGTGAAGTCCCGGGACAGGGGATGAGCAATCAGCCCCAGCATTTT. The chain recombines TRBV19 with TRBJ1-5; 10 bases align to TRBD1. Germline V gene data show CDR1 as LNHDA and CDR2 as SQIVND (reference sequence). CDR3 length: 18 amino acids. V shed 5 bases, J shed 1 base, and the junction held 11 bases outside the gene matches.

V is TRBV5-1 and J is TRBJ2-2, with D tentatively TRBD2 (6 bases). V lost 5 bases, J lost 3 bases, and 14 bases lay in between. The CDR3 length is 15 residues. Germline loops: CDR1 SGHRS, CDR2 YFSETQ. The CDR3 nucleotides read TGCGCCAGCAGTGAGGGAGGTGGTGACACCGGGGAGCTGTTTTTT. This gives the protein CASSEGGGDTGELFF.

This chain uses TRBV5-1 with TRBJ2-7; the match to TRBD1 covers 12 bases. V was pared by 4 bases and J by 6 bases, with 8 bases of the junction left unmatched. In germline, CDR1 is SGHRS, CDR2 YFSETQ. The CDR3 spans 15 residues. In DNA form, the CDR3 reads TGCGCCAGCAGCGATACCGGGACAGGGGGCCTCGAGCAGTACTTC. Its translation: CASSDTGTGGLEQYF.

The rearrangement joins TRBV6-5 to TRBJ1-2; D uncertain. Trimming removed 5 bases at V and 4 bases at J, with 14 bases between. CDR3 size: 14 residues. CDR1 is MNHEY, CDR2 SVGAGI, per germline. The CDR3 is CASSPGPQVYGYTF. DNA for the CDR3: TGTGCCAGCAGTCCCGGGCCCCAAGTCTATGGCTACACCTTC.

This chain uses TRBV10-2 with TRBJ2-7; no reliable D call. The CDR3 runs to 12 residues. The ends were cut back, 6 bases at V and 1 base at J, with 7 bases in the middle. Germline CDR1 is WSHSY and CDR2 is SAAADI. CDR3 nucleotides: TGCGCCAGCAGGGATACGTCCTACGAGCAGTACTTC. It encodes CASRDTSYEQYF.

J is TRBJ1-5 and V is TRBV5-6; D gene unclear. The V gene lost 2 bases and the J gene lost 1 base, with 13 bases spanning the gap. The germline gives CDR1 SGHDT, CDR2 YYEEEE. The CDR3 sequence is 16 residues long. CDR3 sequence (DNA): TGTGCCAGCAGCTTTCGCCTCACCGGGAGCAATCAGCCCCAGCATTTT. Translated: CASSFRLTGSNQPQHF.

The J gene is TRBJ2-2, the V gene TRBV10-1; the match to TRBD1 covers 7 bases. V shed 6 bases and J 8 bases; nucleotides not matched to a gene: 3. The CDR3 sequence is 12 residues long. Germline V gene lookup returns CDR1 WNHNN and CDR2 SYGVQD (reference sequence). Written as DNA, the CDR3 is TGCGCCAGCAGCTTGGGACAGGGGGAGCTGTTTTTT. It specifies CASSLGQGELFF.

This chain links TRBV6-6 with TRBJ1-2, with D unresolved. Germline V gene lookup returns CDR1 MNHNY and CDR2 SVGAGI (reference sequence). This CDR3 has 12 amino acids. V was shortened by 7 bases and J by 2 bases, with 8 bases between the two germline ends. The CDR3 here is CASTPPNYGYTF. CDR3 nucleotides: TGTGCCAGCACTCCTCCAAACTATGGCTACACCTTC.

The J gene is TRBJ1-3, the V gene TRBV18, with 8 bases identical to TRBD1. V was clipped by 2 bases and J by 0 bases; unmatched bases: 3. This CDR3 contains 16 residues. Germline assignment: CDR1 KGHSH and CDR2 LQKENI. The CDR3 protein is CASSPNRGDSGNTIYF. CDR3 nucleotides: TGTGCCAGCTCACCAAACAGGGGGGACTCTGGAAACACCATATATTTT.

The V call is TRBV28, the J call TRBJ1-4; tentatively, D is TRBD1 (6 bases). The V and J ends lost 5 bases and 4 bases respectively, with 14 bases between them. The germline CDR1 and CDR2 sequences are MDHEN and SYDVKM. There are 15 residues in the CDR3. The CDR3 protein is CASSKIGQFNEKLFF. The DNA of the CDR3 is TGTGCCAGCAGTAAAATAGGACAGTTTAATGAAAAACTGTTTTTT.

The V gene is TRBV18, the J gene TRBJ1-1, with D possibly being TRBD1 (5 bases). The CDR3 spans 14 residues. Per germline, CDR1 KGHSH and CDR2 LQKENI. The V end was cut by 5 bases, the J end by 0 bases, with 10 bases between. The DNA of the CDR3 is TGTGCCAGCTCAGCCTCAGGGTTGAACACTGAAGCTTTCTTT. This translates into CASSASGLNTEAFF. Full variable domain (missing parts from reference TRBV18 and TRBJ1-1): NAGVMQNPRHLVRRRGQEARLRCSPMKGHSHVYWYRQLPEEGLKFMVYLQKENIIDESGMPKERFSAEFPKEGPSILRIQQVVRGDSAAYFCASSASGLNTEAFFGQGTRLTVV.